This T cell receptor (beta chain) was captured by sequencing in a study of shared clonotypes between healthy human individuals. Sequenced by immunoSEQ multiplex PCR; TCRdb stores in-frame clones only, minus some. Of roughly 300,000 clones in the sample, about 73% were seen once. Germline V gene lookup returns CDR1 MNHNS and CDR2 SASEGT. The CDR3 is 14 amino acids. V lost 8 bases to trimming and J lost 3 bases, with 16 bases between them. The rearrangement uses TRBV6-1 and TRBJ1-1, with D possibly matching TRBD1 (5 bases). The origin of this receptor is a man under 40 in good health. Sequences were obtained from memory CD4+ T cells sorted from blood. Subset meaning: CD45RA-negative fraction. CDR3 sequence: CASPPGRVDTEAFF. Written as DNA, the CDR3 is TGTGCCAGCCCCCCGGGCAGGGTGGACACTGAAGCTTTCTTT.